The TCR beta chain described here comes from a study of shared clonotypes between healthy human individuals. Study observations and caveats: Memory subsets had estimated richness that was generally smaller than that of naive subsets. Inspection by rarefaction showed sorted-subset sequencing to be incomplete despite large depth.

Only CD45RO-negative cells positively selected for CCR7 counted as naive CD8 cells, so terminally differentiated effector memory CD45RA+ cells were excluded. The CDR3 is 12 amino acids. Looked up from germline, CDR1 is MNHNS and CDR2 is SASEGT. Between the trimmed V and J ends, which lost 8 bases and 5 bases, there was a span of 12 bases. Assay: immunoSEQ multiplex PCR; the TCRdb copy retains only in-frame clones and omits some. The sample records more than 2 million clones, just under 95% being singletons. A word on this clone: Its cognate antigen is unknown.

The J gene is TRBJ1-1, the V gene TRBV6-1, with unresolved D. Sequenced material: naive CD8+ T cells from PBMCs. The sequence was obtained from a young man in good health. Some clones in this sample may be carry-over from other donors' samples. CDR3 DNA sequence: TGTGCCAGCGCCTTACTTGGGACTGAAGCTTTCTTT. This codes for CASALLGTEAFF.